Below, 10 T cell receptor beta chains from the same sample are listed, as sequenced in a study of cytomegalovirus exposure and HLA in healthy donors. Researchers ran the PCR with 60 Vbeta and 13 Jbeta primers. The protocol was immunoSEQ multiplex PCR, while the TCRdb copy is restricted to in-frame clones and leaves out a portion. The data show approximately 77,000 clones, under 80% seen once. Source material: PBMCs. These receptor sequences come from a man between 60 and 75 years old in good health and CMV-seropositive.

This clone was seen only a few times. J is TRBJ2-3 and V is TRBV30; 7 bases are a match to TRBD1. Unmatched junction bases numbered 8, after V lost 6 bases and J lost 2 bases. The CDR3 runs to 14 residues. From germline, CDR1 is GTSNPN and CDR2 SVGIG (reference sequence). CDR3 bases: TGTGCCTGCAACGCAGGGGGTTTCACAGATACGCAGTATTTT. It yields the protein CACNAGGFTDTQYF.

This sequence joins TRBV29-1 and TRBJ2-2; D may be TRBD2 (5 bases). The CDR3 sequence is 11 residues long. Germline-derived CDR1 and CDR2 are SQVTM and ANQGSEA. Trimming left V 7 bases short and J 6 bases short, with 9 bases between. The chain's CDR3 is CSASEAGELFF. Written as DNA, the CDR3 is TGCAGCGCCTCGGAGGCCGGGGAGCTGTTTTTT.

This clone has just one count. The V call is TRBV10-1, the J call TRBJ1-1; TRBD1 matches at 9 bases. CDR3 length: 13 amino acids. Germline CDR1 reads WNHNN; CDR2 reads SYGVQD (reference sequence). J lost 5 bases, V lost 6 bases, and 4 bases had no gene match. CDR3 bases: TGCGCCAGCAGATCCGGGACAGGGACTGAAGCTTTCTTT. Translation: CASRSGTGTEAFF.

The gene calls are TRBV7-3 and TRBJ2-1, with D perhaps matching TRBD1 (6 bases). The ends were cut back, 6 bases at V and 4 bases at J, with 13 bases in the middle. The CDR3 is 14 residues long. Germline lookup yields CDR1 SGHTA and CDR2 FQGTGA. CDR3 sequence reads: CASRLPTGYNEQFF. The CDR3 DNA follows: TGTGCCAGCAGGCTACCTACAGGGTACAATGAGCAGTTCTTC.

The rearrangement links TRBV4-3 to TRBJ2-1; 11 nucleotides match TRBD2. V dropped 2 bases and J dropped 6; count of bases not matched to a gene: 9. Per the germline V gene, CDR1 is LGHNA and CDR2 is YSLEER. The CDR3 extends over 17 amino acids. Here the CDR3 reads CASSQQLPSGGINEQFF. In nucleotides, the CDR3 is TGCGCCAGCAGCCAACAACTTCCTAGCGGGGGGATCAATGAGCAGTTCTTC.

This clone was observed a few times. The V call is TRBV2, the J call TRBJ1-1, with D uncertain. Per germline, CDR1 SNHLY and CDR2 FYNNEI. The CDR3 totals 12 residues. V lost 1 base, J lost 11 bases, and 11 bases lay in between. Here the CDR3 DNA reads TGTGCCAGCAGTGAAGAGAGATACGGTGCTTTCTTT. This codes for CASSEERYGAFF.

The V call is TRBV4-1, the J call TRBJ2-5; 7 bases map to TRBD1. The end of the DNA is better explained by TRBJ2-7, so the J call may be wrong. This CDR3 spans 18 amino acids. CDR1 MGHRA and CDR2 YSYEKL come from the germline V gene. The CDR3 DNA reads as TGCGCCAGCAGCCCTACGGCGTTCGGACAGGACCCTTCCTACGAGCAGTACTTC. It specifies CASSPTAFGQDPSYEQYF.

The rearrangement uses TRBV18 and TRBJ2-2, with 7 bases fitting TRBD2. From germline, CDR1 is KGHSH and CDR2 LQKENI. CDR3 length: 14 residues. With V trimmed by 1 base and J by 5 bases, 1 base remained unmatched. DNA of the CDR3: TGTGCCAGCTCACCACTCGGGGGGACCGGGGAGCTGTTTTTT. It codes for CASSPLGGTGELFF.

V gene TRBV5-6 combines with J gene TRBJ2-3; D possibly corresponds to TRBD2 (6 bases). Germline CDR1 and CDR2: SGHDT and YYEEEE. The CDR3 has 17 residues. Trimming shortened V by 2 bases and J by 0 bases, and 16 bases separated the two germline ends. For the CDR3, the DNA is TGTGCCAGCAGCTTTGGCGCGGGATACGGTAGCACAGATACGCAGTATTTT. It codes for CASSFGAGYGSTDTQYF.

The genes are TRBV30 and TRBJ1-3; weak D call: TRBD1 (5 bases). The CDR3 consists of 12 residues. V shed 5 bases and J shed 6 bases, with 11 bases lying between them. Germline V gene data show CDR1 as GTSNPN and CDR2 as SVGIG (reference sequence). CDR3 sequence reads: CAWVRGENTIYF. Here the CDR3 DNA reads TGTGCCTGGGTCCGGGGGGAAAACACCATATATTTT.